This T cell receptor (beta chain) was sequenced for a study of shared clonotypes between healthy human individuals (TCRdb year 2020). Regarding the study in general: The cohort included a few men and a couple of women between 18 and 49 years of age. For each donor, CD4 naive and CD4 memory were each given three plates, CD8 naive was given two plates, and CD8 memory was given one plate. Blood TCR repertoires of a handful of healthy adults were deeply sequenced to estimate repertoire size and the extent of clonotype sharing between individuals. Different laboratories and diverse techniques were used to prepare libraries and sequence TCR repertoires, to increase sequencing depth and limit assay-specific biases. Each donor's leukapheresis produced roughly between roughly 0.85 and 10 billion PBMCs.

Using the deep immunoSEQ assay, TCR CDR3 regions were amplified from genomic DNA by multiplex PCR. For each cell subset, the extracted genomic DNA was distributed evenly across all wells of several immunoSEQ 96-well plates, and each plate served as one replicate. For sorted subsets, each replicate PCR was loaded with about 0.2 ug genomic DNA, equivalent to approximately 33,000 T cell genomes. Purified libraries were quantified with a Qubit 3.0 fluorometer, sized on a Bioanalyzer 2100, and re-quantified with the KAPA Library Quantification kit. Every immunoSEQ 96-well plate was sequenced on a separate single-read 150-cycle Illumina NextSeq 550 flow cell. The original pipeline was this. Because the immunoSEQ output held only junctional sequences and lacked quality scores, the filtering could not match the filtering applied to full-length reads. To assign V/J genes and CDR3, sequences were annotated using PyIR, a Python wrapper for IgBLAST v1.9, with IMGT germline references. Reads were removed for weak V/J assignments (E-value above 1e-6), missing CDR3, stop codons, out-of-frame junctions, or ambiguous translated residues. A V3J clonotype was defined by an identical inferred V gene, J gene, and CDR3 amino acid sequence. The percentage overlap between two repertoires was calculated by dividing the number of shared unique clonotypes by the size of the smaller repertoire. Richness of each repertoire was evaluated using RTK rarefaction, the Chao1 estimator, and Recon v2.1 estimates of unobserved clonotypes. Generation probabilities were computed with OLGA for all TCRbeta clonotypes obtained by the gDNA method from a handful of donors. Held by TCRdb, this immuneACCESS table contains in-frame sequences only and omits some clones. Under half of the omission traces to an unresolved V gene where checked; the cause of the rest is unknown. The D gene and trimming were derived from the DNA, and the V and J assignments and clone size from that table. A total of 2 million to 2.5 million clones appear in this sample, less than 95% of them only once. 0.37% of the sample rests with the top ten.

Donors were healthy HIV-negative adults with no recently reported acute infections or vaccinations. All donors were Caucasian adults living in Nashville, Tennessee, USA. CD4+ T cells were enriched by magnetic negative selection, after which naive cells were positively selected on CD45RA and the negative fraction was taken as the memory subset. Blood was collected by leukapheresis, and PBMCs were isolated by Ficoll-Histopaque density gradient centrifugation and then cryopreserved in liquid nitrogen vapor phase. Purity and quantity of every magnetically sorted T cell population were checked by analytical flow cytometry. Genomic DNA was isolated from each sorted fraction and quantified by UV absorbance on a Nanodrop 2000c. The V end gives up 4 bases and the J end 0 bases, leaving 9 bases in the junction not matched to a gene. The CDR3 contains 18 residues, cysteine and phenylalanine counted. Here the CDR3 DNA is all that survives: 54 bases in frame from base 1. From a lookup of the germline V gene, CDR1 and CDR2 are SGHTA and FQGNSA.

This clone occurred once. Its antigen remains undetermined. No per-base quality is available; no much larger clone lies one base away. What the study reported, not specific to this receptor: Incomplete sequencing was indicated by rarefaction of sorted-subset datasets, despite the large sequencing depth. Roughly 5% of naive CD4, 3% to 3.5% of naive CD8, approximately 2.2% of memory CD4, and approximately 0.4% of memory CD8 clonotypes were shared across several donors. Because the study included a small number of donors, the genetic and exposure-history diversity represented was limited. Pairwise subsampling indicated that sequencing depth was expected to affect the degree of clonotype sharing among donors. Sampling was limited to blood, and TCR repertoires in tissue likely differ from TCR repertoires in blood. Naive subsets generally had larger estimated clonotype richness than memory subsets did. Higher generation probabilities were observed for clonotypes shared by all four sorted-subset donors than for non-shared clonotypes.

This receptor chain uses TRBV7-2 and TRBJ1-1; TRBD1 lines up with 12 middle nucleotides. What was sequenced was naive CD4+ T cells from PBMCs. What the cell subset or site label conveys for this sample: CD45RA+ positively selected. The TCR was taken from a man aged 18 to 29 in good health. Some clones in this sample may be carry-over from other donors' samples. The bases read TGTGCCAGCAGCTCCAGCCGGGACAGGGGGCGGGTGAACACTGAAGCTTTCTTT. It encodes CASSSSRDRGRVNTEAFF.